The present T cell receptor (beta chain) was sequenced within a study of T cell changes during pregnancy in multiple sclerosis. Profiling relied on immunoSEQ multiplex PCR, and the TCRdb table lists in-frame clones only, not all of them. The table includes some 60,000 clones, around nine tenths detected once. V lost 5 bases and J 8 bases, leaving 18 bases between the germline ends. Germline loops: CDR1 SGHVS, CDR2 FNYEAQ. This CDR3 spans 14 amino acids. The input for sequencing was peripheral blood, taken after pregnancy. The receptor's source is a female donor with multiple sclerosis, enrolled in a pregnancy study. The chain has TRBV7-6 and TRBJ1-2; TRBD1 might be the D (6 bases). CDR3 sequence reads: CASSPTGIREGYTF. The CDR3 DNA reads as TGTGCCAGCAGCCCTACAGGGATTCGCGAAGGCTACACCTTC.